Below are 7 T cell receptor beta chains sequenced from a single sample in a study of T cell therapy after organ transplantation. The antigens for these receptors are not known. The repertoire was sequenced with immunoSEQ multiplex PCR; TCRdb's copy has only in-frame clones and lacks some. The table has about 15,000 clones, 65% to 90% seen once; the top ten hold around 30%. The time point here: 20-29 weeks after completion of therapy. Sequencing used CD8+ T cells from blood, obtained after autologous CMV-specific T cell therapy. The receptors derive from a human patient who had received a solid organ transplant and had CMV disease. The T cells may partly be graft donor cells.

The V call is TRBV9, the J call TRBJ2-3; D possibly matches TRBD1 or TRBD2 (5 bases each). Germline CDR1 SGDLS, CDR2 YYNGEE. Trimming left V 3 bases short and J 2 bases short, with 19 bases between. The CDR3 covers 17 residues. The CDR3 is CASSAPGRQRATDTQYF. The DNA of the CDR3 is TGTGCCAGCAGCGCCCCGGGACGCCAACGGGCCACAGATACGCAGTATTTT.

The genes are TRBV27 and TRBJ2-1, with 8 bases lining up with TRBD1. This CDR3 spans 14 amino acids. CDR1 and CDR2 from the germline V gene are MNHEY and SMNVEV (reference sequence). Trimming removed 8 bases from V and 9 bases from J; junction bases left unmatched: 12. The CDR3 reads CASPGTGTPLEQFF. In DNA form, the CDR3 reads TGTGCCAGCCCGGGGACAGGCACACCTCTTGAGCAGTTCTTC.

This chain connects TRBV7-9 to TRBJ2-3; the D is unclear. Per germline, CDR1 SEHNR and CDR2 FQNEAQ (reference sequence). V dropped 2 bases and J dropped 5 bases, with 8 bases sitting between them. The CDR3 is 13 amino acids. The CDR3 sequence is CASSLLGLDTQYF. CDR3 bases: TGTGCCAGCAGCTTATTAGGGTTAGATACGCAGTATTTT.

The V call is TRBV4-2, the J call TRBJ2-1, with D possibly matching TRBD2 (6 bases). With 4 bases removed from V and 0 bases from J, the gap between germline ends came to 10 bases. CDR3 length: 15 amino acids. Germline CDR1 LGHNA, CDR2 YNFKEQ. For the CDR3, the DNA is TGTGCCAGCAGCCCGGGACTGAACTCCTACAATGAGCAGTTCTTC. It encodes CASSPGLNSYNEQFF.

This rearrangement joins TRBV27 to TRBJ1-5; a possible D gene is TRBD1 (5 bases). The germline gives CDR1 MNHEY, CDR2 SMNVEV (reference sequence). The CDR3 contains 11 residues. V was trimmed by 11 bases and J by 5 bases, leaving 10 bases between them. This chain's CDR3 is CASGGDQPQHF. DNA for the CDR3: TGTGCCTCGGGGGGGGATCAGCCCCAGCATTTT.

The chain links TRBV2 to TRBJ2-7, with 7 nucleotides matching TRBD1. V shed 6 bases, J shed 2 bases, and the junction held 10 bases outside the gene matches. The CDR3 runs to 15 residues. CDR1 and CDR2 (germline): SNHLY, FYNNEI. The CDR3 reads CASSLAAGTAYEQYF. Here the CDR3 DNA reads TGTGCCAGCAGCCTGGCGGCCGGGACAGCCTACGAGCAGTACTTC.

The V gene is TRBV11-3, the J gene TRBJ2-7; 10 bases match TRBD1. Germline CDR1 is SGHNT and CDR2 is YENEEA. This CDR3 has 13 residues. With 5 bases clipped from V and 6 bases from J, the junction kept 4 bases outside the gene matches. The CDR3 DNA reads as TGTGCCAGCAGCATACGGGACAGGGGCGAGCAGTACTTC. Its translation is CASSIRDRGEQYF.